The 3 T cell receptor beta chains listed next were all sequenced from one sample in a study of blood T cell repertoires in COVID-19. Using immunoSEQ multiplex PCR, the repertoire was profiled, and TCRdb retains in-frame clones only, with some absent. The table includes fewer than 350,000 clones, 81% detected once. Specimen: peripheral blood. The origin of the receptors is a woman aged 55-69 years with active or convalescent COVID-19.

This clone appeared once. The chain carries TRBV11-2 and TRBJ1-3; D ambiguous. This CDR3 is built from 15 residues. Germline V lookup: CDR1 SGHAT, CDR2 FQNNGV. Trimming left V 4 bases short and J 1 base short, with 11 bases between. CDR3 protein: CASSSVRGSGNTIYF. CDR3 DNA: TGTGCCAGCAGCTCCGTTAGAGGTTCTGGAAACACCATATATTTT.

Here the CDR3 reads CATSPGPGAYNEQFF. Written as DNA, the CDR3 is TGTGCCACCAGCCCAGGTCCAGGGGCCTACAATGAGCAGTTCTTC. The V and J genes are TRBV15 and TRBJ2-1; TRBD1 might be the D (6 bases). V was trimmed by 5 bases and J by 2 bases, leaving 13 bases between them. The CDR3 runs 15 residues. Per germline, CDR1 LNHNV and CDR2 YYDKDF (reference sequence).

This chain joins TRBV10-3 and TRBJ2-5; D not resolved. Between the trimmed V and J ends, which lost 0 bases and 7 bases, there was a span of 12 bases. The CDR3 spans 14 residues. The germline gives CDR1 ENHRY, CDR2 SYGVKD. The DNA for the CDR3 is TGTGCCATCAGTGAGTCCGTAGAAAGTGGGACCCAGTACTTC. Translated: CAISESVESGTQYF.